This TCR beta chain emerged from a study of early T cells in non-severe SARS-CoV-2 infection. This clonotype was seen a handful of times. The CDR3 extends over 16 amino acids. Losses at the gene ends were 2 bases for V and 0 bases for J; bases not matched to a gene: 1. Germline V gene sequence: CDR1 LNHDA, CDR2 SQIVND (reference sequence). TCRdb independently ran MiXCR on the 5' RACE reads; one entry per CDR3 protein. Of about 55,000 distinct CDR3 sequences in the sample, 9.5% to 15% were seen once. The V and J genes are TRBV19 and TRBJ2-1; 10 nucleotides match TRBD2. This sequence was found in an adult who was a healthcare worker with PCR-confirmed SARS-CoV-2 infection or an uninfected control (not recorded which). Input material: whole blood. The CDR3 is CASSITSGVSYNEQFF. The CDR3 DNA reads as TGTGCCAGTAGTATAACTAGCGGGGTCTCCTACAATGAGCAGTTCTTC.